This T cell receptor (beta chain) was retrieved from a study of radiation and T cells in renal cell carcinoma. Findings and caveats of the study: In blood, top tumor clones expanded by 2 weeks, shrinking by 4.

Per the germline V gene, CDR1 is SGHTA and CDR2 is FQGNSA. CDR3 length: 15 residues. V was clipped by 4 bases and J by 0 bases; unmatched bases: 3. About this clone: Its matching antigen is unknown. The same CDR3 also results from other DNA sequences found in this sample.

Some clones are missing from TCRdb's copy, which holds only in-frame ones; the method was immunoSEQ multiplex PCR. Of about 78,000 clones in the sample, 80% to 90% were seen once. Indicated time point: blood 4 weeks post-SBRT, at nephrectomy. Treatment in this sample: 15 Gy SBRT to primary tumor, nephrectomy 4 weeks later. Nephrectomy followed 15 Gy stereotactic body radiation by 4 weeks. The rearrangement uses TRBV7-2 and TRBJ2-1, with 7 bases lining up with TRBD1. This TCR was recovered from a woman in her 70s with renal cell carcinoma. The source was blood, collected from a patient whose treatment included radiotherapy and nephrectomy. The CDR3 DNA reads as TGTGCCAGCAGCTCGACAGGGAGCTCCTACAATGAGCAGTTCTTC. This sequence encodes CASSSTGSSYNEQFF.